This TCR beta chain was sequenced during a study of blood T cell repertoires in COVID-19. On the study more broadly: Whether acute or convalescent, the COVID-19 samples came from the United States, Italy and Spain.

Recruits, aged 18 to 89 years, lived in under 25 US areas. Each participant's cohort was designated according to participant-reported clinical history. What the recovered Cohort 3 donors had was two negative PCRs, clearance, or symptom resolution. Only in-frame clones appear in the TCRdb table, and some are missing; sequencing was by immunoSEQ multiplex PCR. The sample comprises hundreds of thousands of clones, roughly 89% of which are singletons, and 5% to 5.5% rests with the top ten. V was shortened by 2 bases and J by 0 bases, with 14 bases between the two germline ends. Per germline, CDR1 MNHNS and CDR2 SASEGT. This CDR3 is built from 17 residues.

Sequencing was performed on PBMCs or T cells enriched from blood (not recorded which). The receptor was isolated from a man between 60 and 75 years old who had recovered from COVID-19. The chain has TRBV6-1 and TRBJ1-3; no clear D gene. CDR3 in amino acids: CASSEYPGFLSGNTIYF. The CDR3 bases are TGTGCCAGCAGTGAATACCCGGGATTCCTCTCTGGAAACACCATATATTTT.